This TCR beta chain was recorded in a study of blood T cell repertoires in COVID-19. Looking at the study overall: In each case, the material was cDNA or gDNA derived from T cells, B-cell-depleted T cells, or PBMCs.

In the authors' methods: Scientists estimated how many nucleated cells there were by amplifying reference gene primers. Some clones are missing from TCRdb's copy, which holds only in-frame ones; the method was immunoSEQ multiplex PCR. V, J and clone size reflect that table, while D and trimming were determined from the DNA. The sample yields approximately 88,000 clones, around 87% seen once. Trimming took off 4 bases at V and 0 bases at J, with 7 bases between the two ends. CDR1 is SGHRS, CDR2 YFSETQ, per germline. This CDR3 has 13 amino acids. The chain has TRBV5-1 and TRBJ1-1; D is ambiguous. The sample taken for sequencing was peripheral blood. This TCR was recovered from a male donor with acute or convalescent COVID-19. The CDR3 nucleotides read TGCGCCAGCAGCCAAGAGATGAACACTGAAGCTTTCTTT. This gives the protein CASSQEMNTEAFF.